Below, 13 T cell receptor beta chains from the same sample are listed, as sequenced in a study of shared clonotypes between healthy human individuals. Assay used: immunoSEQ multiplex PCR; TCRdb lists only in-frame clones, some missing. The table has roughly 2.4 million clones, approximately 94% seen once. The source material was naive CD4+ T cells sorted from blood. The sample's subset: CD45RA+ positively selected. Receptor source: a man between 18 and 35 years old in good health.

In the case of this clone: The sample has other DNA sequences that encode this CDR3 too. The genes are TRBV5-1 and TRBJ2-1; 7 bases fit TRBD1. CDR1 and CDR2 from the germline V gene are SGHRS and YFSETQ. The V and J ends lost 3 bases and 1 base, in that order; junction bases with no gene match: 4. The length of the CDR3 is 15 residues. The CDR3 loop is CASSSGQVSYNEQFF. The DNA for the CDR3 is TGCGCCAGCAGCTCCGGACAGGTTTCCTACAATGAGCAGTTCTTC. Full variable domain (outside the CDR3, taken from reference TRBV5-1 and TRBJ2-1): KAGVTQTPRYLIKTRGQQVTLSCSPISGHRSVSWYQQTPGQGLQFLFEYFSETQRNKGNFPGRFSGRQFSNSRSEMNVSTLELGDSALYLCASSSGQVSYNEQFFGPGTRLTVL.

J is TRBJ2-1 and V is TRBV9; D not resolved. Germline V gene lookup returns CDR1 SGDLS and CDR2 YYNGEE. The ends were cut back, 3 bases at V and 0 bases at J, with 7 bases in the middle. The CDR3 consists of 14 residues. CDR3 protein: CASSGGSSYNEQFF. The CDR3 nucleotides read TGTGCCAGCAGCGGGGGTAGCTCCTACAATGAGCAGTTCTTC.

V gene TRBV19 combines with J gene TRBJ1-5, with a weak D call TRBD1 (5 bases). Trimming left V 5 bases short and J 5 bases short, with 13 bases between. Germline assignment: CDR1 LNHDA and CDR2 SQIVND (reference sequence). This CDR3 spans 14 amino acids. The CDR3 here is CASSVQGGDQPQHF. For the CDR3, the DNA is TGTGCCAGTAGTGTGCAGGGTGGCGATCAGCCCCAGCATTTT. The full variable domain, its missing parts supplied by reference TRBV19 and TRBJ1-5, is DGGITQSPKYLFRKEGQNVTLSCEQNLNHDAMYWYRQDPGQGLRLIYYSQIVNDFQKGDIAEGYSVSREKKESFPLTVTSAQKNPTAFYLCASSVQGGDQPQHFGDGTRLSIL.

This clone was recorded only once. The chain employs TRBV6-1 and TRBJ1-2, with 12 bases lining up with TRBD1. The V segment lost 4 bases and the J segment 7 bases; nucleotides outside the gene matches: 7. The CDR3 sequence is 15 residues long. Germline assignment: CDR1 MNHNS and CDR2 SASEGT. The CDR3 bases are TGTGCCAGCAGTGTCCGGGACAGGGGGCTCGTTGGCTACACCTTC. This codes for CASSVRDRGLVGYTF.

The rearrangement links TRBV5-4 to TRBJ2-7; the match to TRBD1 covers 7 bases. Germline V gene sequence: CDR1 SGHNT, CDR2 YYREEE (reference sequence). The CDR3 contains 15 residues. With 4 bases clipped from V and 1 base from J, the junction kept 8 bases outside the gene matches. CDR3 amino acids: CASSPDRRGSYEQYF. The CDR3 DNA follows: TGTGCCAGCAGCCCGGACAGGCGAGGTTCCTACGAGCAGTACTTC.

The rearrangement links TRBV5-1 to TRBJ1-2, with 8 positions matching TRBD1. The V segment lost 3 bases and the J segment 8 bases; nucleotides outside the gene matches: 12. CDR3 length: 15 amino acids. Germline CDR1 reads SGHRS; CDR2 reads YFSETQ. The CDR3 nucleotides are TGCGCCAGCAGCTCAAATGGACAGGGTGGGCGCGGCTACACCTTC. It translates to CASSSNGQGGRGYTF.

The genes are TRBV21-1 and TRBJ1-1. TRBV21-1 is flagged as a pseudogene. CDR3 length equals 12 residues. DNA of the CDR3: TGTGCCATCCCTGGAGGGTACACTGAAGCTTTCTTT. It specifies CAIPGGYTEAFF.

This sequence joins TRBV7-2 and TRBJ2-2; D is uncertain. The V end was cut by 6 bases, the J end by 4 bases, with 12 bases between. CDR1 and CDR2 from the germline V gene are SGHTA and FQGNSA. The CDR3 runs 14 residues. Here the CDR3 DNA reads TGTGCCAGCAGTAACACCGCATTCACCGGGGAGCTGTTTTTT. Protein: CASSNTAFTGELFF.

As regards this clone: Other DNA sequences in this specimen translate into the identical CDR3. The chain is built from TRBV9 and TRBJ2-5; no clear D gene. The V end lost 0 bases, the J end lost 1 base, and 7 bases lay between the germline ends. This CDR3 comprises 14 residues. Germline V gene lookup returns CDR1 SGDLS and CDR2 YYNGEE. The CDR3 DNA follows: TGTGCCAGCAGCGTAGGGGTGTTCCAAGAGACCCAGTACTTC. Amino acids: CASSVGVFQETQYF.

This chain links TRBV4-1 with TRBJ1-6; 7 nucleotides match TRBD1. Looked up from germline, CDR1 is MGHRA and CDR2 is YSYEKL. V lost 0 bases, J lost 9 bases, and 17 bases stayed unmatched. The length of the CDR3 is 19 residues. As DNA, the CDR3 is TGCGCCAGCAGCCAAGACCTGAGGGGACAGCGACGTTTTGGTTCACCCCTCCACTTT. Protein: CASSQDLRGQRRFGSPLHF.

The chain has TRBV30 and TRBJ2-3; D may be TRBD2 (6 bases). V shed 2 bases and J shed 4 bases, with 10 bases lying between them. Looked up from germline, CDR1 is GTSNPN and CDR2 is SVGIG (reference sequence). The CDR3 spans 13 residues. The CDR3 DNA follows: TGTGCCTGGAGTCGGGGGTGGGCAGATACGCAGTATTTT. It translates to CAWSRGWADTQYF.

This clone was recorded once. This rearrangement joins TRBV4-1 to TRBJ2-1, with 8 bases matching TRBD1. The CDR3 covers 14 residues. With 4 bases clipped from V and 5 bases from J, the junction kept 4 bases outside the gene matches. Germline CDR1 and CDR2: MGHRA and YSYEKL. The CDR3 loop reads CASSRDRGNNEQFF. The DNA for the CDR3 is TGCGCCAGCAGCCGAGACAGGGGCAACAATGAGCAGTTCTTC.

The rearrangement uses TRBV10-3 and TRBJ1-1; TRBD1 might be the D (5 bases). The CDR3 has 15 residues. CDR1 ENHRY and CDR2 SYGVKD come from the germline V gene. Trimming left V 2 bases short and J 4 bases short, with 14 bases between. CDR3 DNA: TGTGCCATCAGTGAGAGACTAGGGGCTAGCACTGAAGCTTTCTTT. Protein sequence: CAISERLGASTEAFF.